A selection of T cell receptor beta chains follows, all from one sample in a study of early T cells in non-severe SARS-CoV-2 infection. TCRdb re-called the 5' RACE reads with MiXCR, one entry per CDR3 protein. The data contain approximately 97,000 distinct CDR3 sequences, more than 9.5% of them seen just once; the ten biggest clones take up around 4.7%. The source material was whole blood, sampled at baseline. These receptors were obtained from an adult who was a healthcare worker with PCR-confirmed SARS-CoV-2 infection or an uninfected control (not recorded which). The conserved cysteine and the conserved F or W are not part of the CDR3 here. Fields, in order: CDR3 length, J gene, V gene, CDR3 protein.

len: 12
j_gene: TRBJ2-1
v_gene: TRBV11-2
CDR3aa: ASSQLAGYNEQF

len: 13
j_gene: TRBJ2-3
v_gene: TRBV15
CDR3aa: ATSREDHVTDTQY

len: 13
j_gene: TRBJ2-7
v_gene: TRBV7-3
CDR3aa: ASSLSLGPSYEQY

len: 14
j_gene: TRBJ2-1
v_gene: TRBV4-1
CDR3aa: ASSPTSGRAYNEQF

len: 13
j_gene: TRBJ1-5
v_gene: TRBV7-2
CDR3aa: ASSPMGHLNQPQH

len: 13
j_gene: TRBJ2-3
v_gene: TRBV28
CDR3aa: ASSFAIPSTDTQY

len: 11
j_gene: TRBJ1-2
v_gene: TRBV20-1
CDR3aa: SATRRDGYGYT

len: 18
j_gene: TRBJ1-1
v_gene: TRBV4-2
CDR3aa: ASSQEHLERSPYPNTEAF

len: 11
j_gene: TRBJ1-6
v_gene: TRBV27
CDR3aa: ASSFTDYSPLH

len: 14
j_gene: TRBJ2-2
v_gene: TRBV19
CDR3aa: ASSSIGTGNTGELF

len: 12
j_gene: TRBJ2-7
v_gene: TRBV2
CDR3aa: ASDDRGNPYEQY

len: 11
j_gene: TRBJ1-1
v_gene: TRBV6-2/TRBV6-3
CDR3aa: ASSFDSNTEAF

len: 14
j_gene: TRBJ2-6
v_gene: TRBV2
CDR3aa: AGGQGSSSGANVLT

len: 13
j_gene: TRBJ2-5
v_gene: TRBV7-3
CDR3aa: ASSPGGGGMETQY

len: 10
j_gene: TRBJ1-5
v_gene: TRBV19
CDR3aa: ASSPDPWPQH

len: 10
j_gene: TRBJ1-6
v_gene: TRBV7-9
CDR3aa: ASSYSNSPLH

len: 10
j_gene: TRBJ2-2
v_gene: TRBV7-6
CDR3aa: ASSGDTGELF

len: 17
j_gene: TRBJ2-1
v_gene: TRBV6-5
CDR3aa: ASSYEPPLLAGAYNEQF

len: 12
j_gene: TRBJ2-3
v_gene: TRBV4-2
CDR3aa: ASSQVVGADTQY

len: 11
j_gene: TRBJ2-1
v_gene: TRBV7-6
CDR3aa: ASSRTSYNEQF

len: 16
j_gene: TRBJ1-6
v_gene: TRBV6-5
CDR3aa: ASSYRLGGRVDNSPLH

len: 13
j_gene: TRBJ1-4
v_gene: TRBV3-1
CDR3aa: ASSPDRVLREKLF

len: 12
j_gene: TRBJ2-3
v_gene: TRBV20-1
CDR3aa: SASTGSGTDTQY

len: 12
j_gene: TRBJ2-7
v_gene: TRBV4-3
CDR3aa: ASSQLPRDYEQY

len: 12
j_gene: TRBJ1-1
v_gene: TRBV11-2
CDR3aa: ASSVGTAFTEAF

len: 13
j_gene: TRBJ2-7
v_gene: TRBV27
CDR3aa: ASRSGLAGLYEQY

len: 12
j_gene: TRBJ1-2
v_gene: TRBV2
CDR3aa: ASSEARAVRGYT

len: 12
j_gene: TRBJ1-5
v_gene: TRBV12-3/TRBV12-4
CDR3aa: ASSLPGPSGPQH

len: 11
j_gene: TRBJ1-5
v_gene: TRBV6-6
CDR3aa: ASSYSTNQPQH

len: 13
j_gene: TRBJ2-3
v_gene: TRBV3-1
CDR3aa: ASSQDLAGRDTQY

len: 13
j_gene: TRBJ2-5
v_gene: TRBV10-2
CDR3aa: ASRVLMLQGETQY

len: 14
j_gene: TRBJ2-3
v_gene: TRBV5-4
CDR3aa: ASSRRAGLGTDTQY

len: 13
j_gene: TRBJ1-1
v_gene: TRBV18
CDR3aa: ASSPSRTVNTEAF

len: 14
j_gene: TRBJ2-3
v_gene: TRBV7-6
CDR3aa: ASFQEAGVGTDTQY

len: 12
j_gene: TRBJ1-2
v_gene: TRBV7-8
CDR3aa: ASSSGQGPYGYT

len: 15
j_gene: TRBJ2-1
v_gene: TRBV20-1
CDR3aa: SASPPPGLAGYNEQF

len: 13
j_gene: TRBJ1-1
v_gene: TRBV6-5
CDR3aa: ASSFGTGLNTEAF

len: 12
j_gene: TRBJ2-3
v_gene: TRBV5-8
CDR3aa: ASSLGTGADTQY

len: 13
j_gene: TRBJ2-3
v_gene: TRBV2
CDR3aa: ASSGGQAFGDTQY

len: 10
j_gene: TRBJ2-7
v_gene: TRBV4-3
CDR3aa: ASSQDRGGQY

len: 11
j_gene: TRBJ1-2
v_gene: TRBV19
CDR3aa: ASQGQGNYGYT

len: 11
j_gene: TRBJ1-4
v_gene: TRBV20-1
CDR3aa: SAMGQAGEKLF